Listed here are 5 T cell receptor beta chains from one sample, sequenced in a study of blood T cells in healthy people across ages. Alongside a J-beta primer mix, a sample-barcoded 5' primer served in a second PCR lasting about 7 to 11 cycles. In TCRdb, the 5' RACE reads were re-called with MiXCR into one record per CDR3 protein. The sample yields about 2 million distinct CDR3 sequences, 40% to 55% seen once. Sequenced input: blood. The receptors shown here come from a woman in her 40s in good health.

This clonotype came up a few times. The chain recombines TRBV20-1 with TRBJ2-1; TRBD2 matches 7 bases. The J call may be in error: the DNA end matches TRBJ2-7 better. This CDR3 is built from 15 residues. Germline values: CDR1 DFQATT, CDR2 SNEGSKA (reference sequence). CDR3 protein: CSARSPGEGHHEQYF. The CDR3 DNA is TGCAGTGCTAGATCTCCCGGGGAGGGGCACCACGAGCAGTACTTC.

This chain connects TRBV2 to TRBJ2-5; D unclear. The CDR3 is 13 residues long. Germline V gives CDR1 SNHLY, CDR2 FYNNEI. The ends were cut back, 4 bases at V and 11 bases at J, with 17 bases in the middle. CDR3 region: CASSVWIYNEQYF. The CDR3 region has the DNA TGTGCCAGCAGTGTTTGGATTTACAATGAGCAGTACTTC.

The chain combines TRBV6-1 with TRBJ2-7, with 9 bases fitting TRBD1. Germline CDR1 MNHNS, CDR2 SASEGT. The length of the CDR3 is 19 residues. Trimming removed 6 bases from V and 2 bases from J; junction bases left unmatched: 20. CDR3 sequence: CASSRRRSSKGQGTYEQYF. DNA of the CDR3: TGTGCCAGCAGCCGACGCCGATCATCGAAGGGACAGGGTACCTACGAGCAGTACTTC.

The rearrangement links TRBV4-3 to TRBJ2-7, with D possibly being TRBD1 or TRBD2 (6 bases each). The CDR3 covers 17 residues. Germline loops: CDR1 LGHNA, CDR2 YSLEER. The ends were cut back, 0 bases at V and 0 bases at J, with 15 bases in the middle. The CDR3, as DNA: TGCGCCAGCAGCCAAGATAGGGGGGACGGGAGCTCCTACGAGCAGTACTTC. Amino acid sequence: CASSQDRGDGSSYEQYF.

The rearrangement links TRBV27 to TRBJ1-1; D gene unclear. Germline assignment: CDR1 MNHEY and CDR2 SMNVEV (reference sequence). V was clipped by 6 bases and J by 5 bases, with 7 bases between them. CDR3 size: 11 residues. CDR3 loop: CASRSYTEAFF. CDR3 nucleotides: TGTGCCAGCAGAAGCTATACTGAAGCTTTCTTT.